This T cell receptor beta chain was sequenced in a study of T-cell reconstitution after alpha-beta-depleted transplantation in children. General study results and limits: Surviving recipient T cells and thymic progenitors produced the high day-60 TCRbeta diversity seen in some patients. Newly produced T cells mostly accounted for T-cell counts and diversity one year post-transplant. By about two months after transplant, alpha-beta T cells reportedly arose from several hundred graft clones that had expanded.

Preparation of the TCRbeta library used unique molecular identifiers. TCRdb reprocessed the PCR reads via MiXCR and lists one record per CDR3 protein. This table has about 500,000 distinct CDR3 sequences, roughly 11% appearing once. The sample holds many counts of this clonotype. No antigen is known for it. The junction and the germline gene differ at one end; a read error may be behind it. The TCR originated in a female patient aged 2-9 years who had a stem cell transplant for aplastic anemia, so the T cells may come from the graft donor. The sequencing here drew on PBMCs, mostly from graft donor cells, taken 180 days after TCRalphabeta/CD19-depleted stem cell transplant.

CDR3 DNA: TGCGCCAGCAGCTTGGACAGGGCTAGCACAGATACGCAGTATTTT. Its translation: CASSLDRASTDTQYF. The rearrangement links TRBV11-2 to TRBJ2-3, with 8 positions matching TRBD1. Germline assignment: CDR1 SGHAT and CDR2 FQNNGV. This CDR3 has 15 amino acids.